A single sample is the source of the 32 T cell receptor beta chains below, sequenced in a study of blood T cell repertoires in COVID-19. This table comes from immunoSEQ multiplex PCR, and its TCRdb copy is limited to in-frame clones, with some not included. The sample records around 130,000 clones, around nine tenths being singletons. The sequenced material came from PBMCs or T cells enriched from blood (not recorded which). These receptors came from a woman aged 50 to 65 who had recovered from COVID-19.

The rearrangement joins TRBV19 to TRBJ2-1, with TRBD1 matching over 9 bases. With 7 bases clipped from V and 5 bases from J, the junction kept 9 bases outside the gene matches. CDR3 length equals 15 residues. The germline CDR1 and CDR2 sequences are LNHDA and SQIVND (reference sequence). Written as DNA, the CDR3 is TGTGCCAGTACCCCGACAGGGGGAGGCAACAATGAGCAGTTCTTC. This encodes CASTPTGGGNNEQFF.

The V and J genes are TRBV27 and TRBJ2-7, with 8 positions matching TRBD2. V lost 5 bases to trimming and J lost 0 bases; unmatched junction nucleotides: 6. Germline V gives CDR1 MNHEY, CDR2 SMNVEV (reference sequence). The length of the CDR3 is 15 residues. The CDR3, as DNA: TGTGCCAGCAGTCGGTACGGGGGGGCCTCCTACGAGCAGTACTTC. It specifies CASSRYGGASYEQYF.

The chain is built from TRBV14 and TRBJ1-2; 8 bases agree with TRBD1. Germline trimming cut 3 bases from V and 8 bases from J; bases unmatched to any gene: 8. Germline V gene data show CDR1 as SGHDN and CDR2 as FVKESK. CDR3 length equals 14 residues. The chain's CDR3 is CASSQLPGGRGYTF. DNA for the CDR3: TGTGCCAGCAGCCAGTTGCCAGGGGGCCGGGGCTACACCTTC.

This rearrangement joins TRBV6-5 to TRBJ2-3, with 8 bases fitting TRBD1. The germline CDR1 and CDR2 sequences are MNHEY and SVGAGI. Unmatched junction bases numbered 1, after V lost 2 bases and J lost 3 bases. This CDR3 has 14 residues. CDR3 in amino acids: CASSYGQGTDTQYF. In DNA form, the CDR3 reads TGTGCCAGCAGTTACGGACAGGGAACAGATACGCAGTATTTT.

This clone has just a few counts. The rearrangement joins TRBV6-1 to TRBJ1-5; D unresolved. Trimming took off 1 base at V and 6 bases at J, with 7 bases between the two ends. This CDR3 has 13 residues. Germline CDR1 is MNHNS and CDR2 is SASEGT. The CDR3 protein is CASSEVRGQPQHF. In DNA form, the CDR3 reads TGTGCCAGCAGTGAAGTCCGGGGTCAGCCCCAGCATTTT.

V and J are TRBV19 and TRBJ2-7; 7 bases are a match to TRBD1. The germline V gene encodes CDR1 LNHDA and CDR2 SQIVND (reference sequence). The V and J ends lost 5 bases and 6 bases, in that order; junction bases with no gene match: 7. CDR3 length: 13 amino acids. The CDR3 DNA reads as TGTGCCAGTAGTCCGGGTCGACAGGGCGAGCAGTACTTC. This sequence encodes CASSPGRQGEQYF.

The J gene is TRBJ2-1, the V gene TRBV3-1 (or the pseudogene TRBV3-2); 7 bases map to TRBD2. V gave up 1 base and J gave up 8 bases; unmatched junction bases: 5. Germline CDR1 is LGHDT and CDR2 is YNNKEL (reference sequence). The CDR3 sequence is 14 residues long. Written as DNA, the CDR3 is TGTGCCAGCAGCCAAGGAGGGGAGGGAGATGAGCAGTTCTTC. It specifies CASSQGGEGDEQFF.

The chain recombines TRBV27 with TRBJ1-4; D not certain. Germline-derived CDR1 and CDR2 are MNHEY and SMNVEV (reference sequence). Trimming took 6 bases from V and 7 from J, leaving 9 bases between them. There are 12 residues in the CDR3. The CDR3 region is CASSTRGEKLFF. The CDR3 DNA reads as TGTGCCAGCAGCACACGGGGTGAAAAACTGTTTTTT. The full variable domain, its missing parts supplied by reference TRBV27 and TRBJ1-4, is EAQVTQNPRYLITVTGKKLTVTCSQNMNHEYMSWYRQDPGLGLRQIYYSMNVEVTDKGDVPEGYKVSRKEKRNFPLILESPSPNQTSLYFCASSTRGEKLFFGSGTQLSVL.

The chain carries TRBV5-4 and TRBJ2-2; a weak D match, TRBD2 (5 bases). The CDR3 consists of 12 residues. V was pared by 5 bases and J by 4 bases, with 6 bases between. Per germline, CDR1 SGHNT and CDR2 YYREEE (reference sequence). CDR3 amino acids: CASRRVTGELFF. CDR3 bases: TGTGCCAGCAGGCGGGTCACCGGGGAGCTGTTTTTT.

The rearrangement uses TRBV18 and TRBJ2-1, with 16 bases lining up with TRBD2. Germline CDR1 KGHSH, CDR2 LQKENI. This CDR3 is built from 19 residues. The V gene end was trimmed by 7 bases and the J gene end by 1 base; junction bases not matched to a gene: 10. CDR3 residues: CASFPTGLAGGLSYNEQFF. The CDR3 DNA is TGTGCCAGCTTTCCGACGGGACTAGCGGGGGGGCTGTCCTACAATGAGCAGTTCTTC.

The V gene is TRBV19, the J gene TRBJ2-7; D is uncertain. Per the germline V gene, CDR1 is LNHDA and CDR2 is SQIVND (reference sequence). The CDR3 is made up of 13 amino acids. The V and J ends lost 1 base and 4 bases respectively, with 8 bases between them. DNA of the CDR3: TGTGCCAGTAGTATAGGCCAGAAATACGAGCAGTACTTC. It specifies CASSIGQKYEQYF.

This chain links TRBV7-9 with TRBJ1-4; unclear D gene. V shed 0 bases and J shed 0 bases, with 5 bases lying between them. The CDR3 contains 15 residues. CDR1 SEHNR and CDR2 FQNEAQ come from the germline V gene (reference sequence). This CDR3 reads CASSLAAPTNEKLFF. In DNA form, the CDR3 reads TGTGCCAGCAGCTTAGCGGCACCAACTAATGAAAAACTGTTTTTT.

The chain links TRBV5-6 to TRBJ2-2; 10 bases fit TRBD2. Germline V lookup: CDR1 SGHDT, CDR2 YYEEEE. Trimming removed 2 bases from V and 2 bases from J; junction bases left unmatched: 6. This CDR3 spans 17 amino acids. As DNA, the CDR3 is TGTGCCAGCAGCTTCCTAGCGGGGGCTATCAACACCGGGGAGCTGTTTTTT. Amino acids: CASSFLAGAINTGELFF.

This clone was detected only a few times. The V call is TRBV10-3, the J call TRBJ1-5, with 7 bases lining up with TRBD1. Losses at the gene ends were 5 bases for V and 4 bases for J; bases not matched to a gene: 5. CDR1 and CDR2 (germline): ENHRY, SYGVKD. The CDR3 is 14 amino acids. Written as DNA, the CDR3 is TGTGCCATCAGTCGAGGGACAGAAAATCAGCCCCAGCATTTT. Encoded protein: CAISRGTENQPQHF.

The gene calls are TRBV4-1 and TRBJ2-2, with 8 bases lining up with TRBD1. The germline V gene has CDR1 MGHRA and CDR2 YSYEKL. The V segment lost 1 base and the J segment 9 bases; nucleotides outside the gene matches: 4. This CDR3 is 14 amino acids long. DNA for the CDR3: TGCGCCAGCAGCCAAGCGCAGGGGGCCAGGGAGCTGTTTTTT. Protein: CASSQAQGARELFF.

V and J are TRBV9 and TRBJ2-1; 8 bases are shared with TRBD1. Germline V lookup: CDR1 SGDLS, CDR2 YYNGEE. The CDR3 is made up of 16 amino acids. J was trimmed by 10 bases and V by 0 bases; bases with no gene match: 12. In nucleotides, the CDR3 is TGTGCCAGCAGCGTAGTTTGGGAGACAGGGGCTTTCGAGCAGTTCTTC. It translates to CASSVVWETGAFEQFF.

The V gene is TRBV11-2, the J gene TRBJ1-6; D might be TRBD1 (6 bases). V was trimmed by 3 bases and J by 8 bases, leaving 17 bases between them. CDR3 length equals 16 residues. From germline, CDR1 is SGHAT and CDR2 FQNNGV. This chain's CDR3 is CASSFIPQGFDSPLHF. In nucleotides, the CDR3 is TGTGCCAGCAGCTTTATCCCCCAGGGGTTCGATTCACCCCTCCACTTT.

The chain has TRBV7-8 and TRBJ1-5; 8 bases match TRBD1. Germline V lookup: CDR1 SGHVS, CDR2 FQNEAQ. V was pared by 1 base and J by 6 bases, with 8 bases of the junction left unmatched. CDR3 length equals 16 residues. DNA of the CDR3: TGTGCCAGCAGCTTAGTAGGCAGGGGGCGCGGTCAGCCCCAGCATTTT. Amino acids: CASSLVGRGRGQPQHF.

This clone has more than one count but fewer than ten. This chain uses TRBV25-1 with TRBJ2-1, with D perhaps matching TRBD2 (6 bases). This CDR3 has 14 residues. V was shortened by 7 bases and J by 6 bases, with 16 bases between the two germline ends. CDR1 is MGHDK and CDR2 is SYGVNS in the germline V gene. CDR3 in amino acids: CASTLTRGGNEQFF. DNA of the CDR3: TGTGCCAGCACTCTGACAAGGGGAGGCAATGAGCAGTTCTTC.

This clone was found a few times. Here the CDR3 reads CGGGSGNSPLHF. The CDR3 DNA reads TGCGGAGGGGGCAGCGGGAATTCACCCCTCCACTTT. The J gene is TRBJ1-6, the V gene TRBV10-2, with TRBD1 matching over 7 bases. Germline loops: CDR1 WSHSY, CDR2 SAAADI. The CDR3 is 12 amino acids.

The table lists this clone with a count of one. The chain carries TRBV7-9 and TRBJ1-5, with TRBD1 identical over 8 bases. The CDR3 is made up of 17 amino acids. Per the germline V gene, CDR1 is SEHNR and CDR2 is FQNEAQ (reference sequence). The trim removed 5 bases at V and 6 bases at J, leaving 15 bases unmatched. CDR3 DNA: TGTGCCAGCAGCCCCGAGGGGAGGGGCAGGGGGCGTCAGCCCCAGCATTTT. Protein product: CASSPEGRGRGRQPQHF.

The V call is TRBV2, the J call TRBJ1-1, with unresolved D. The CDR3 consists of 11 residues. Looked up from germline, CDR1 is SNHLY and CDR2 is FYNNEI. Trimming took off 0 bases at V and 7 bases at J, with 3 bases between the two ends. The DNA for the CDR3 is TGTGCCAGCAGTGAAGCCCTTGAAGCTTTCTTT. Translated: CASSEALEAFF.

The chain uses TRBV3-1 (or the pseudogene TRBV3-2) and TRBJ2-7, with 8 nucleotides matching TRBD1. The CDR3 runs to 14 residues. Per the germline V gene, CDR1 is LGHDT and CDR2 is YNNKEL (reference sequence). J lost 1 base, V lost 6 bases, and 5 bases had no gene match. The chain's CDR3 is CASSGWDRSYEQYF. CDR3 in DNA: TGTGCCAGCAGTGGGTGGGACAGGTCCTACGAGCAGTACTTC.

The chain is built from TRBV27 and TRBJ1-6; no definite D call. Trimming took off 5 bases at V and 7 bases at J, with 18 bases between the two ends. Germline values: CDR1 MNHEY, CDR2 SMNVEV (reference sequence). This CDR3 is 16 amino acids long. In nucleotides, the CDR3 is TGTGCCAGCAGTCAATGGTCCGACAAGCCGAATTCACCCCTCCACTTT. Protein product: CASSQWSDKPNSPLHF.

In DNA form, the CDR3 reads TGTGCCAGCAGTGAAGACACTAGCGGGGGTACTAATGAGCAGTTCTTC. Its protein product is CASSEDTSGGTNEQFF. The chain couples TRBV6-1 to TRBJ2-1; 11 bases fit TRBD2. The CDR3 runs 16 residues. In germline, CDR1 is MNHNS, CDR2 SASEGT. J was trimmed by 7 bases and V by 1 base; bases with no gene match: 6.

The chain couples TRBV13 to TRBJ1-1; D remains ambiguous. Germline V gene sequence: CDR1 PRHDT, CDR2 FYEKMQ (reference sequence). The CDR3 length is 14 residues. V lost 5 bases and J 1 base, leaving 11 bases between the germline ends. The CDR3 spells CASSLDTENTEAFF. The DNA for the CDR3 is TGTGCCAGCAGCCTGGATACAGAGAACACTGAAGCTTTCTTT.

V usage is TRBV5-1 and J usage is TRBJ2-7, with 10 bases aligning to TRBD1. The CDR3 length is 17 residues. V trimming: 4 bases; J trimming: 3 bases; junction bases outside the gene matches: 13. From germline, CDR1 is SGHRS and CDR2 YFSETQ. CDR3 residues: CASSKGQGTVDFYEQYF. The CDR3 nucleotides are TGCGCCAGCAGCAAGGGACAGGGGACTGTGGATTTCTACGAGCAGTACTTC.

The V gene is TRBV19, the J gene TRBJ1-5, with D uncertain. CDR1 is LNHDA and CDR2 is SQIVND in the germline V gene (reference sequence). This CDR3 spans 14 amino acids. Deletions cut 0 bases from V and 1 base from J, with 4 bases between. CDR3: CASSIDLSNQPQHF. For the CDR3, the DNA is TGTGCCAGTAGTATAGATCTCAGCAATCAGCCCCAGCATTTT. Filled out from reference TRBV19 and TRBJ1-5, the complete variable domain reads DGGITQSPKYLFRKEGQNVTLSCEQNLNHDAMYWYRQDPGQGLRLIYYSQIVNDFQKGDIAEGYSVSREKKESFPLTVTSAQKNPTAFYLCASSIDLSNQPQHFGDGTRLSIL.

V usage is TRBV9 and J usage is TRBJ2-3, with 7 bases that match TRBD1. The CDR3 totals 16 residues. After removal of 4 bases from V and 0 bases from J, the junction contained 8 bases not matched to a gene. Germline V lookup: CDR1 SGDLS, CDR2 YYNGEE. Here the CDR3 reads CASSKRDSPSTDTQYF. The CDR3 nucleotides read TGTGCCAGCAGCAAACGGGACAGTCCTAGCACAGATACGCAGTATTTT.

The rearrangement joins TRBV28 to TRBJ1-5; TRBD1 aligns across 8 bases. Germline CDR1 MDHEN, CDR2 SYDVKM. The V segment lost 6 bases and the J segment 5 bases; nucleotides outside the gene matches: 9. CDR3 length: 15 amino acids. In DNA, the CDR3 is TGTGCCAGCAGACCTCACAGGGGGTGGGATCAGCCCCAGCATTTT. Amino acid sequence: CASRPHRGWDQPQHF.

V usage is TRBV4-3 and J usage is TRBJ2-7, with 7 bases lining up with TRBD2. The germline CDR1 and CDR2 sequences are LGHNA and YSLEER. After removal of 4 bases from V and 3 bases from J, the junction contained 12 bases not matched to a gene. The CDR3 contains 16 residues. CDR3 amino acids: CASSPGMGTKLYEQYF. The CDR3 DNA is TGCGCCAGCAGCCCGGGCATGGGGACTAAACTCTACGAGCAGTACTTC.

The chain couples TRBV7-2 to TRBJ1-1; D gene unclear. The CDR3 consists of 14 residues. Trimming left V 2 bases short and J 3 bases short, with 10 bases between. Germline assignment: CDR1 SGHTA and CDR2 FQGNSA. The CDR3 region is CASSLSNRHTEAFF. The CDR3 DNA reads TGTGCCAGCAGCTTATCGAACAGACACACTGAAGCTTTCTTT. Full variable domain (outside the CDR3, taken from reference TRBV7-2 and TRBJ1-1): GAGVSQSPSNKVTEKGKDVELRCDPISGHTALYWYRQSLGQGLEFLIYFQGNSAPDKSGLPSDRFSAERTGGSVSTLTIQRTQQEDSAVYLCASSLSNRHTEAFFGQGTRLTVV.